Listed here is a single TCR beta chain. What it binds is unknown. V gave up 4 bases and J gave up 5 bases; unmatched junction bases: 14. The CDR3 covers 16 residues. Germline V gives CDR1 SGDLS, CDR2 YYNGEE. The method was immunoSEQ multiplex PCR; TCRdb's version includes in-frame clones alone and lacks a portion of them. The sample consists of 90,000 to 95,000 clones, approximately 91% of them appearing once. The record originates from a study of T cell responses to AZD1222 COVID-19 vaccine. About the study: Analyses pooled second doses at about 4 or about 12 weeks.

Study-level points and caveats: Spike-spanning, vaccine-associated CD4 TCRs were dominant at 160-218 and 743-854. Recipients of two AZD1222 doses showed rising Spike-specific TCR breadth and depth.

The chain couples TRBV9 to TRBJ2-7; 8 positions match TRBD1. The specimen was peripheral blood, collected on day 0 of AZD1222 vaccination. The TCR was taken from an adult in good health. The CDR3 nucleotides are TGTGCCAGCAGCCCCCCCCAGGGGGCCGAGTTGGACGAGCAGTACTTC. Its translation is CASSPPQGAELDEQYF.